What follows are 11 T cell receptor beta chains derived from one specimen sequenced in a study of cytomegalovirus exposure and HLA in healthy donors. 13 Jbeta primers and 60 Vbeta primers were used for the PCR. TCRdb keeps only in-frame clones here, not all; method: immunoSEQ multiplex PCR. The sample has about 160,000 clones; 80% are singletons. Sequencing input: PBMCs. Receptors were obtained from a man aged 18 to 29 in good health and CMV-seropositive.

Only one count was recorded for this clone. The chain recombines TRBV6-6 with TRBJ1-6; TRBD1 is a possible D gene (6 bases). The CDR3 consists of 15 residues. Looked up from germline, CDR1 is MNHNY and CDR2 is SVGAGI (reference sequence). The V end was cut by 6 bases, the J end by 8 bases, with 17 bases between. The CDR3 coding sequence is TGTGCCAGCAGCGGACAGTACCCTGGGGATTCACCCCTCCACTTT. Encoded protein: CASSGQYPGDSPLHF.

The V and J genes are TRBV6-5 and TRBJ2-5, with 11 bases fitting TRBD1. The J call could be wrong; TRBJ2-7 is a better fit for the DNA end. The germline V gene encodes CDR1 MNHEY and CDR2 SVGAGI. The CDR3 runs 15 residues. This CDR3 is CASSYRTGGIYEQYF. CDR3 bases: TGTGCCAGCAGTTACAGGACAGGGGGCATCTACGAGCAGTACTTC.

The rearrangement joins TRBV6-5 to TRBJ2-1; weak D call: TRBD1 (6 bases). The CDR3 contains 12 residues. V lost 4 bases to trimming and J lost 8 bases, with 9 bases between them. Germline lookup yields CDR1 MNHEY and CDR2 SVGAGI. CDR3 bases: TGTGCCAGCAGTTTTGGGGGCGATGAGCAGTTCTTC. This gives the protein CASSFGGDEQFF.

The CDR3 DNA sequence: TGTGCCAGCAGTAAGAACGGACAGAACTATGGCTACACCTTC. Its translation: CASSKNGQNYGYTF. This chain uses TRBV6-4 with TRBJ1-2; the D gene is possibly TRBD1 (6 bases). The V gene's germline CDR1 is MRHNA and CDR2 SNTAGT. The CDR3 consists of 14 residues. Trimming removed 5 bases from V and 2 bases from J, with 12 bases in between.

The rearrangement links TRBV4-1 to TRBJ2-7; D gene unclear. With 0 bases removed from V and 2 bases from J, the gap between germline ends came to 11 bases. Germline values: CDR1 MGHRA, CDR2 YSYEKL. CDR3 length equals 15 residues. CDR3 nucleotide sequence: TGCGCCAGCAGCCAAGAAGTACAGTCTACCTACGAGCAGTACTTC. Translated: CASSQEVQSTYEQYF.

The V gene is TRBV7-2, the J gene TRBJ2-3; 10 bases match TRBD2. Germline V gene lookup returns CDR1 SGHTA and CDR2 FQGNSA. The trim removed 7 bases at V and 1 base at J, leaving 11 bases unmatched. The CDR3 length is 17 residues. The DNA of the CDR3 is TGTGCCAGCACCACTTATCACGGACTAGCGGGCACAGATACGCAGTATTTT. It codes for CASTTYHGLAGTDTQYF.

The chain joins TRBV7-9 to TRBJ2-7, with D unresolved. V shed 5 bases and J shed 4 bases, with 6 bases lying between them. Germline CDR1 and CDR2: SEHNR and FQNEAQ (reference sequence). CDR3 length equals 11 residues. CDR3 DNA: TGTGCCAGCAGCCAGAGGTACGAGCAGTACTTC. Residues: CASSQRYEQYF.

The rearrangement uses TRBV18 and TRBJ2-1, with D possibly matching TRBD2 (6 bases). Germline lookup yields CDR1 KGHSH and CDR2 LQKENI. Trimming took off 0 bases at V and 1 base at J, with 10 bases between the two ends. The CDR3 length is 16 residues. DNA for the CDR3: TGTGCCAGCTCACCACCATATGCGGGATCCTACAATGAGCAGTTCTTC. Amino acids: CASSPPYAGSYNEQFF.

V and J are TRBV18 and TRBJ1-1; tentatively, D is TRBD1 (5 bases). V was clipped by 5 bases and J by 3 bases, with 10 bases between them. From germline, CDR1 is KGHSH and CDR2 LQKENI. The CDR3 spans 13 residues. CDR3 sequence (DNA): TGTGCCAGCTCATCAGACAGTTACACTGAAGCTTTCTTT. Protein sequence: CASSSDSYTEAFF.

This rearrangement joins TRBV12-5 to TRBJ2-3, with 12 bases identical to TRBD2. The germline V gene encodes CDR1 LGHNT and CDR2 FRNRAP. The CDR3 covers 17 residues. V was clipped by 2 bases and J by 2 bases; unmatched bases: 5. DNA of the CDR3: TGTGCTAGTGGTTTGATATGGACTAGCGGGAACACAGATACGCAGTATTTT. Its translation is CASGLIWTSGNTDTQYF.

The V call is TRBV30, the J call TRBJ2-7; 7 nucleotides match TRBD1. J gave up 2 bases and V 6 bases, and 10 bases lay outside the gene matches. CDR1 is GTSNPN and CDR2 is SVGIG in the germline V gene (reference sequence). This CDR3 region has 14 residues. In DNA, the CDR3 is TGTGCCTGCTACCCGGACAGGCGCGCCTACGAGCAGTACTTC. It translates to CACYPDRRAYEQYF.